This TCR beta chain was found in a study of shared clonotypes between healthy human individuals. Sequencing was at deep level. The authors' processing: There were no quality scores in the junction-only immunoSEQ sequences, so filtering differed. Libraries were prepared by immunoSEQ multiplex PCR; TCRdb keeps only in-frame clonotypes and omits some of them. That table is the source of V, J and clone size, and D and trimming were worked out from the DNA. The sample lists about 2.1 million clones; 80% to 95% were seen once. CD45RO negativity and positive selection for CCR7 defined naive CD8 cells, a population that excluded terminally differentiated effector memory CD45RA+ cells. Findings and caveats of the study: For naive CD4 cells, around 5.1% of clonotypes were shared across a few donors.

In the case of this clone: Its target is unknown.

This receptor was taken from a man between 18 and 35 years old in good health. Some clones in this sample may be carry-over from other donors' samples. Specimen: naive CD8+ T cells from PBMCs.

CDR3 coding DNA: TGTGCCAGCAGCGTTAGCGGGAGGGCCGGGGAGACCCAGTACTTC. Encoded protein: CASSVSGRAGETQYF. The rearrangement uses TRBV6-4 and TRBJ2-5; 11 nucleotides line up with TRBD2. Germline values: CDR1 MRHNA, CDR2 SNTAGT. Trimming at V came to 6 bases and at J to 5 bases, leaving 8 bases not matched to a gene. The CDR3 has 15 residues.